This T cell receptor beta chain was recorded in a study of T cell repertoires in cytomegalovirus infection. In the study overall: Indications of both CMV infection and matching HLA type were provided by public TCR beta signatures.

CDR1 and CDR2 from the germline V gene are SGHTA and FQGNSA. The CDR3 loop spans 13 amino acids. The V end lost 5 bases, the J end lost 1 base, and 8 bases lay between the germline ends. TCRdb itself ran the reads through MiXCR, one entry per CDR3 protein. The sample has a few hundred thousand distinct CDR3 sequences; roughly 34% are singletons. This clonotype has at least ten counts. What it recognizes is unknown. The chain is built from TRBV7-2 and TRBJ1-2; no definite D call. The TCR was taken from a human donor in good health (CMV status not recorded). Some clones in this sample may be carry-over from other donors' samples. The starting material was cultured PBMCs, obtained from culture after CMV antigen stimulation. The CDR3 region has the DNA TGTGCCAGCAGCCCTCTAGGTAACTATGGCTACACCTTC. It yields the protein CASSPLGNYGYTF. Full variable domain (rest looked up from reference TRBV7-2 and TRBJ1-2): GAGVSQSPSNKVTEKGKDVELRCDPISGHTALYWYRQSLGQGLEFLIYFQGNSAPDKSGLPSDRFSAERTGGSVSTLTIQRTQQEDSAVYLCASSPLGNYGYTFGSGTRLTVV.